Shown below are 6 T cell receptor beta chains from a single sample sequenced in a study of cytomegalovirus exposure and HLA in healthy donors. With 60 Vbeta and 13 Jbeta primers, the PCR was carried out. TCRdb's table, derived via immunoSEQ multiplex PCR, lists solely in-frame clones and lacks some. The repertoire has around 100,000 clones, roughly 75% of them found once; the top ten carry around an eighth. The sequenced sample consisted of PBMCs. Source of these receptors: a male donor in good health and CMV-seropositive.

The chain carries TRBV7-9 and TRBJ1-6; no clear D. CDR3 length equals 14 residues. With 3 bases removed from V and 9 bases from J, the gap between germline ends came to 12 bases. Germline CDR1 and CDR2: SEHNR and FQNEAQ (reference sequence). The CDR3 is CASSLAPRGSPLHF. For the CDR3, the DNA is TGTGCCAGCAGCTTGGCCCCACGGGGTTCACCCCTCCACTTT. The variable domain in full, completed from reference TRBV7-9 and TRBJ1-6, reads DTGVSQNPRHKITKRGQNVTFRCDPISEHNRLYWYRQTLGQGPEFLTYFQNEAQLEKSRLLSDRFSAERPKGSFSTLEIQRTEQGDSAMYLCASSLAPRGSPLHFGNGTRLTVT.

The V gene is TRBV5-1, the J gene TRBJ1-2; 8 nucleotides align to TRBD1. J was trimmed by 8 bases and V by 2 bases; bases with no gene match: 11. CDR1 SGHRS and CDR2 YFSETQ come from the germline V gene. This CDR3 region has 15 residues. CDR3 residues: CASSFDRGTAGGYTF. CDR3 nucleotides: TGCGCCAGCAGCTTCGACAGGGGAACGGCTGGGGGCTACACCTTC.

The chain's CDR3 is CASSPQHRGNYGYTF. The DNA of the CDR3 is TGTGCCAGCTCGCCTCAGCACAGGGGAAACTATGGCTACACCTTC. This chain connects TRBV18 to TRBJ1-2, with 7 bases matching TRBD1. CDR3 size: 15 residues. The V gene end was trimmed by 6 bases and the J gene end by 2 bases; junction bases not matched to a gene: 9. Per the germline V gene, CDR1 is KGHSH and CDR2 is LQKENI.

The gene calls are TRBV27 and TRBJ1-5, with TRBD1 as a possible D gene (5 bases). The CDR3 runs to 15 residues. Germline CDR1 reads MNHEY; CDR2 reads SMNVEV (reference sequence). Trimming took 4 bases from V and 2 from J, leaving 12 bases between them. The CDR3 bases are TGTGCCAGCAGTTCGGGGGTCTGGGGCAATCAGCCCCAGCATTTT. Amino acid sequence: CASSSGVWGNQPQHF.

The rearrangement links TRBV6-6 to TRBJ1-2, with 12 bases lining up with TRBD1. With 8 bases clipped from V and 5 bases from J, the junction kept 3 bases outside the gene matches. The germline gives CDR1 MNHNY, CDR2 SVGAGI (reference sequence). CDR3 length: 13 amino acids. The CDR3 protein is CASGTGGAYGYTF. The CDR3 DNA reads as TGTGCCAGCGGGACAGGGGGCGCGTATGGCTACACCTTC.

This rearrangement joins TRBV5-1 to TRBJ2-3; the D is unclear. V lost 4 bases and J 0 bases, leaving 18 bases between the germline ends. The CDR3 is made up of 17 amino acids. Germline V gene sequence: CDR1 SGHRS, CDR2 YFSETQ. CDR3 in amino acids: CASSPGRGRPSTDTQYF. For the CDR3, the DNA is TGCGCCAGCAGCCCCGGTCGAGGTAGACCTAGCACAGATACGCAGTATTTT.